This TCR beta chain stems from a study of patients and donors after allogeneic stem cell transplantation. TCRdb itself ran the RT-PCR reads through MiXCR, one entry per CDR3 protein. The sample comprises 390,000 or so distinct CDR3 sequences, 15% to 20% of which are singletons, and 6% to 8% rests with the top ten. This clonotype was recorded a few times. With 0 bases removed from V and 10 bases from J, the gap between germline ends came to 9 bases. The CDR3 loop spans 11 amino acids. Germline V gene sequence: CDR1 SQVTM, CDR2 ANQGSEA. This chain joins TRBV29-1 and TRBJ1-1; TRBD1 might be the D (6 bases). The sample taken for sequencing was blood, either unsorted or a sorted T cell fraction (not recorded which). The receptor comes from a human donor who was either an allogeneic HSCT recipient or a stem cell or donor lymphocyte infusion donor (not recorded which). It is not recorded whose cells these are; they may come from a transplant donor. CDR3 DNA sequence: TGCAGCGTTGAAGATCGAGGGGGAGCTTTCTTT. It codes for CSVEDRGGAFF.